These 11 T cell receptor beta chains share one sample of origin, sequenced in a study of cytomegalovirus exposure and HLA in healthy donors. The PCR employed 60 Vbeta primers together with 13 Jbeta primers. Assay used: immunoSEQ multiplex PCR; TCRdb lists only in-frame clones, some missing. The data hold about 190,000 clones, with approximately 85% observed a single time. Sequencing input: PBMCs. The source is a man between 18 and 35 years old in good health and CMV-seronegative.

This clone was seen a few times. This chain connects TRBV9 to TRBJ2-7, with D possibly being TRBD1 (5 bases). The CDR3 has 12 residues. Per germline, CDR1 SGDLS and CDR2 YYNGEE. Trimming removed 4 bases at V and 5 bases at J, with 10 bases between. CDR3 coding DNA: TGTGCCAGCAGCAAAAGGGGTGACGAGCAGTACTTC. It specifies CASSKRGDEQYF.

This chain joins TRBV4-2 and TRBJ1-5; D gene ambiguous. From germline, CDR1 is LGHNA and CDR2 YNFKEQ. V shed 1 base and J shed 4 bases, with 5 bases lying between them. The CDR3 contains 13 residues. For the CDR3, the DNA is TGTGCCAGCAGCCAAGGAGAAAATCAGCCCCAGCATTTT. It encodes CASSQGENQPQHF.

Worth noting for this clone: One end of the junction fails to match germline, which may point to a read error. This sequence joins TRBV7-7 and TRBJ2-5; 14 positions agree with TRBD2. CDR1 is SSHAT, CDR2 FNYEAQ, per germline (reference sequence). CDR3 length: 16 residues. The CDR3 DNA reads as TGTGCTAGCACCCCCCTGACTAGCGGGGGGGAAGAGACCCAGTACTTC. This encodes CASTPLTSGGEETQYF.

V and J are TRBV6-5 and TRBJ2-5; 8 bases fit TRBD2. Trimming removed 0 bases from V and 3 bases from J; junction bases left unmatched: 3. Looked up from germline, CDR1 is MNHEY and CDR2 is SVGAGI. The CDR3 contains 15 residues. The CDR3 nucleotides read TGTGCCAGCAGTTACTCGGGGACTAGAGAAGAGACCCAGTACTTC. This gives the protein CASSYSGTREETQYF.

This clone was seen just once. The rearrangement uses TRBV27 and TRBJ1-2, with 7 bases that match TRBD1. This CDR3 region has 14 residues. Trimming cost V 2 bases and J 2 bases; bases outside gene matches: 2. CDR1 and CDR2 from the germline V gene are MNHEY and SMNVEV (reference sequence). The DNA for the CDR3 is TGTGCCAGCAGTTTAAAGGGGGCGAACTATGGCTACACCTTC. This translates into CASSLKGANYGYTF.

The chain couples TRBV10-3 to TRBJ2-7; 9 bases match TRBD2. V shed 4 bases, J shed 5 bases, and the junction held 6 bases outside the gene matches. The CDR3 covers 14 residues. Germline V gene sequence: CDR1 ENHRY, CDR2 SYGVKD. The CDR3 nucleotides are TGTGCCATCAGTGGCGGGGGGGGTTTAGACGAGCAGTACTTC. Encoded protein: CAISGGGGLDEQYF.

This clone was counted only a few times. J is TRBJ1-1 and V is TRBV11-2; maybe TRBD1 (5 bases). From germline, CDR1 is SGHAT and CDR2 FQNNGV. V dropped 2 bases and J dropped 5 bases, with 12 bases sitting between them. The CDR3 extends over 14 amino acids. The CDR3 coding sequence is TGTGCCAGCAGCTTACAGATGAAGGGGACTGAAGCTTTCTTT. This translates into CASSLQMKGTEAFF. The variable domain in full, with the rest retrieved from reference TRBV11-2 and TRBJ1-1, is EAGVAQSPRYKIIEKRQSVAFWCNPISGHATLYWYQQILGQGPKLLIQFQNNGVVDDSQLPKDRFSAERLKGVDSTLKIQPAKLEDSAVYLCASSLQMKGTEAFFGQGTRLTVV.

The V and J genes are TRBV18 and TRBJ1-5; D unclear. There are 13 residues in the CDR3. CDR1 and CDR2 from the germline V gene are KGHSH and LQKENI. The ends were cut back, 6 bases at V and 3 bases at J, with 9 bases in the middle. The DNA of the CDR3 is TGTGCCAGCTCGAAGGCGGACAATCAGCCCCAGCATTTT. This gives the protein CASSKADNQPQHF.

The genes are TRBV27 and TRBJ2-1, with D perhaps TRBD2 (7 bases). Trimming cost V 1 base and J 6 bases, with 16 bases left between them. The CDR3 is 16 residues long. The germline V gene has CDR1 MNHEY and CDR2 SMNVEV (reference sequence). Here the CDR3 reads CASSLLGGARFNEQFF. The CDR3 nucleotides are TGTGCCAGCAGTTTATTGGGGGGGGCCCGATTCAATGAGCAGTTCTTC.

This sequence joins TRBV28 and TRBJ2-3; TRBD2 is a possible D gene (6 bases). The germline gives CDR1 MDHEN, CDR2 SYDVKM. Trimming pared 7 bases from V and 2 bases from J, leaving 19 bases between. This CDR3 spans 16 amino acids. CDR3: CASTQWADYPTDTQYF. In DNA, the CDR3 is TGTGCCAGCACCCAATGGGCGGACTACCCCACAGATACGCAGTATTTT.

The V gene is TRBV27, the J gene TRBJ2-7, with D perhaps matching TRBD1 (5 bases). The germline V gene encodes CDR1 MNHEY and CDR2 SMNVEV (reference sequence). V was clipped by 5 bases and J by 0 bases, with 17 bases between them. The length of the CDR3 is 16 residues. CDR3 DNA: TGTGCCAGCAGTCAGGCGACAGTGGCCAGCTCCTACGAGCAGTACTTC. As protein: CASSQATVASSYEQYF.